These 26 T cell receptor beta chains share one sample of origin, sequenced in a study of blood T cell repertoires in COVID-19. Generated by immunoSEQ multiplex PCR, the TCRdb table keeps only in-frame clones and is missing some. The sample lists about 140,000 clones; 75% to 90% were seen once. Specimen: peripheral blood. The receptors were sampled from a woman older than 75 with acute or convalescent COVID-19.

V gene TRBV7-6 combines with J gene TRBJ2-2; 9 bases agree with TRBD1. The germline gives CDR1 SGHVS, CDR2 FNYEAQ. The V and J ends lost 4 bases and 7 bases, in that order; junction bases with no gene match: 22. The CDR3 has 20 residues. CDR3 sequence reads: CASSSPWGYRGRKVVGELFF. CDR3 DNA: TGTGCCAGCAGCTCTCCCTGGGGTTACAGGGGGCGAAAGGTGGTCGGGGAGCTGTTTTTT.

The chain uses TRBV1 and TRBJ2-3; the D call TRBD2 from the table was never checked on the DNA. TRBV1 is annotated as a pseudogene. This CDR3 comprises 17 residues. The CDR3 DNA reads TGCACCAGCAGCCCCCCCGTGAGCGGGGGGGGCACAGATACGCAGTATTTT. The encoded protein is CTSSPPVSGGGTDTQYF.

J is TRBJ2-3 and V is TRBV6-1, with 8 bases lining up with TRBD2. V trimming: 0 bases; J trimming: 14 bases; junction bases outside the gene matches: 16. The length of the CDR3 is 16 residues. The germline CDR1 and CDR2 sequences are MNHNS and SASEGT. The CDR3 DNA reads as TGTGCCAGCAGTGAAGCAGAGTGGGGACTAGAGCGCCATCGGTATTTT. It specifies CASSEAEWGLERHRYF.

This clone was seen a handful of times. V is TRBV11-2 and J is TRBJ1-1; TRBD1 matches at 8 bases. The CDR3 sequence is 14 residues long. The trim removed 6 bases at V and 1 base at J, leaving 4 bases unmatched. CDR1 SGHAT and CDR2 FQNNGV come from the germline V gene. The CDR3 nucleotides read TGTGCCAGCAGACCTGGACAGGGGAACACTGAAGCTTTCTTT. It specifies CASRPGQGNTEAFF. Complete variable domain (other parts from reference TRBV11-2 and TRBJ1-1): EAGVAQSPRYKIIEKRQSVAFWCNPISGHATLYWYQQILGQGPKLLIQFQNNGVVDDSQLPKDRFSAERLKGVDSTLKIQPAKLEDSAVYLCASRPGQGNTEAFFGQGTRLTVV.

The chain has TRBV19 and TRBJ2-1; D might be TRBD2 (7 bases). The germline V gene has CDR1 LNHDA and CDR2 SQIVND (reference sequence). The CDR3 contains 15 residues. V dropped 5 bases and J dropped 0 bases, with 11 bases sitting between them. DNA of the CDR3: TGTGCCAGTAGTCTAGCGGACAGCTCCTACAATGAGCAGTTCTTC. As protein: CASSLADSSYNEQFF. Full variable domain (missing parts from reference TRBV19 and TRBJ2-1): DGGITQSPKYLFRKEGQNVTLSCEQNLNHDAMYWYRQDPGQGLRLIYYSQIVNDFQKGDIAEGYSVSREKKESFPLTVTSAQKNPTAFYLCASSLADSSYNEQFFGPGTRLTVL.

The V and J genes are TRBV4-1 and TRBJ2-7; 9 positions match TRBD2. The length of the CDR3 is 16 residues. V was pared by 4 bases and J by 6 bases, with 13 bases of the junction left unmatched. Germline V lookup: CDR1 MGHRA, CDR2 YSYEKL. The CDR3, as DNA: TGCGCCAGCAGCCTTCCCTTACGTAGCGGGAGTGGCGAGCAGTACTTC. Protein: CASSLPLRSGSGEQYF.

The chain recombines TRBV19 with TRBJ2-5, with TRBD2 matching over 10 bases. There are 18 residues in the CDR3. With V trimmed by 4 bases and J by 2 bases, 13 bases remained unmatched. Looked up from germline, CDR1 is LNHDA and CDR2 is SQIVND (reference sequence). CDR3 in DNA: TGTGCCAGTAGTAGGGCTTCGAGGGCTAGCGGGAGTCAAGAGACCCAGTACTTC. Its protein product is CASSRASRASGSQETQYF.

The chain uses TRBV6-1 and TRBJ2-5, with 7 bases fitting TRBD1. The CDR3 extends over 15 amino acids. Per the germline V gene, CDR1 is MNHNS and CDR2 is SASEGT. Trimming at V came to 3 bases and at J to 5 bases, leaving 9 bases not matched to a gene. The CDR3 coding sequence is TGTGCCAGCAGTGACGACAGGGTGGCCGGGGAGACCCAGTACTTC. As protein: CASSDDRVAGETQYF.

The chain recombines TRBV19 with TRBJ2-3; 10 bases map to TRBD2. This CDR3 comprises 16 residues. Germline V gene sequence: CDR1 LNHDA, CDR2 SQIVND (reference sequence). V dropped 5 bases and J dropped 1; count of bases not matched to a gene: 6. This chain's CDR3 is CASSSRSGGRTDTQYF. DNA of the CDR3: TGTGCCAGTAGTTCCCGTAGCGGGGGGCGCACAGATACGCAGTATTTT.

The chain recombines TRBV18 with TRBJ2-7, with 12 bases identical to TRBD2. Germline values: CDR1 KGHSH, CDR2 LQKENI. After removal of 6 bases from V and 3 bases from J, the junction contained 12 bases not matched to a gene. This CDR3 is built from 17 residues. DNA for the CDR3: TGTGCCAGCTCCCCTCAGCTAGCGGGAGGGCAAAACTACGAGCAGTACTTC. It translates to CASSPQLAGGQNYEQYF.

The chain links TRBV28 to TRBJ2-7; possible D gene TRBD2, 5 bases. The germline V gene has CDR1 MDHEN and CDR2 SYDVKM. The CDR3 runs 14 residues. V was clipped by 7 bases and J by 6 bases, with 19 bases between them. In nucleotides, the CDR3 is TGTGCCAGCACACAACGGCGGGCTAGTAGCGAGCAGTACTTC. Its protein product is CASTQRRASSEQYF.

The chain uses TRBV30 and TRBJ2-5; 7 bases line up with TRBD1. The CDR3 loop spans 13 amino acids. Trimming at V came to 0 bases and at J to 4 bases, leaving 2 bases not matched to a gene. CDR1 GTSNPN and CDR2 SVGIG come from the germline V gene (reference sequence). The CDR3 coding sequence is TGTGCCTGGAGTGTACAGGGGCCAGAGACCCAGTACTTC. Translation: CAWSVQGPETQYF. Drawing the rest from reference TRBV30 and TRBJ2-5, the complete variable domain is SQTIHQWPATLVQPVGSPLSLECTVEGTSNPNLYWYRQAAGRGLQLLFYSVGIGQISSEVPQNLSASRPQDRQFILSSKKLLLSDSGFYLCAWSVQGPETQYFGPGTRLLVL.

The chain carries TRBV19 and TRBJ2-6, with D unresolved. Germline loops: CDR1 LNHDA, CDR2 SQIVND (reference sequence). Trimming removed 7 bases at V and 0 bases at J, with 13 bases between. This CDR3 has 16 residues. The DNA of the CDR3 is TGTGCCAGTATTAAATTAAACGGCTCTGGGGCCAACGTCCTGACTTTC. This translates into CASIKLNGSGANVLTF.

The chain links TRBV27 to TRBJ1-5; D gene uncertain. This CDR3 is built from 13 residues. Deletions cut 8 bases from V and 0 bases from J, with 8 bases between. The germline V gene has CDR1 MNHEY and CDR2 SMNVEV (reference sequence). CDR3 region: CASAGYSNQPQHF. DNA of the CDR3: TGTGCCAGCGCGGGGTATAGCAATCAGCCCCAGCATTTT.

V and J are TRBV7-8 and TRBJ1-3; the D gene is possibly TRBD1 (6 bases). This CDR3 comprises 17 residues. The germline gives CDR1 SGHVS, CDR2 FQNEAQ. Deletions cut 1 base from V and 2 bases from J, with 15 bases between. The CDR3 loop is CASSLDGAGAAGNTIYF. The CDR3 nucleotides are TGTGCCAGCAGCTTAGACGGCGCGGGGGCTGCTGGAAACACCATATATTTT.

The genes are TRBV7-2 and TRBJ1-2, with D possibly matching TRBD1 (5 bases). V lost 0 bases to trimming and J lost 4 bases, with 6 bases between them. Germline V lookup: CDR1 SGHTA, CDR2 FQGNSA. The CDR3 has 13 residues. Here the CDR3 DNA reads TGTGCCAGCAGCTTAGCGGGGCCCTATGGCTACACCTTC. Its translation: CASSLAGPYGYTF.

The V call is TRBV6-5, the J call TRBJ1-5; 8 nucleotides agree with TRBD1. The V gene's germline CDR1 is MNHEY and CDR2 SVGAGI. The CDR3 spans 15 residues. V lost 6 bases and J lost 4; bases outside the gene matches: 8. The CDR3 nucleotides read TGTGCCAGCAGCCCGGGACAGGATAGGAATCAGCCCCAGCATTTT. Amino acids: CASSPGQDRNQPQHF.

The chain recombines TRBV5-1 with TRBJ1-6, with 8 bases that match TRBD1. The CDR3 contains 15 residues. Germline CDR1 SGHRS, CDR2 YFSETQ. Trimming at V came to 0 bases and at J to 8 bases, leaving 4 bases not matched to a gene. The CDR3 DNA reads TGCGCCAGCAGCTTGGGGACAGGGAGTGATTCACCCCTCCACTTT. Translated: CASSLGTGSDSPLHF.

The J gene is TRBJ2-7, the V gene TRBV7-9; 10 bases line up with TRBD1. Germline-derived CDR1 and CDR2 are SEHNR and FQNEAQ (reference sequence). J gave up 5 bases and V 5 bases, and 9 bases lay outside the gene matches. The CDR3 extends over 15 amino acids. The CDR3 bases are TGTGCCAGCAGCCCGATGACAGGGGGCGTAAACGAGCAGTACTTC. Translated, it gives CASSPMTGGVNEQYF.

The J gene is TRBJ1-5, the V gene TRBV11-2; D not resolved. CDR3 length equals 15 residues. The V end lost 8 bases, the J end lost 1 base, and 15 bases lay between the germline ends. The V gene's germline CDR1 is SGHAT and CDR2 FQNNGV. The DNA of the CDR3 is TGTGCCAGCCCCCCGGCGCGGGGAAGCAATCAGCCCCAGCATTTT. Translating it yields CASPPARGSNQPQHF.

DNA for the CDR3: TGTGCCAGCAGGCAGGGGGGAGGATCACCCCTCCACTTT. It specifies CASRQGGGSPLHF. The chain uses TRBV12-3 or TRBV12-4 and TRBJ1-6; 7 nucleotides align to TRBD1. V lost 6 bases to trimming and J lost 10 bases; unmatched junction nucleotides: 6. This CDR3 is built from 13 residues.

This clone was seen only a few times. The genes are TRBV18 and TRBJ1-4; 9 nucleotides agree with TRBD1. V shed 10 bases, J shed 8 bases, and the junction held 8 bases outside the gene matches. This CDR3 comprises 13 residues. Germline values: CDR1 KGHSH, CDR2 LQKENI. The CDR3 here is CATQLTGGEKLFF. The CDR3 DNA sequence: TGTGCCACCCAACTGACAGGGGGGGAAAAACTGTTTTTT.

This clone was observed a single time. CDR3 protein: CASSPPYQGTQTYEQYF. The DNA of the CDR3 is TGTGCCAGCTCACCACCATATCAAGGGACACAAACCTACGAGCAGTACTTC. V usage is TRBV18 and J usage is TRBJ2-7, with TRBD1 as a possible D gene (6 bases). CDR1 KGHSH and CDR2 LQKENI come from the germline V gene. The CDR3 runs to 17 residues. V was trimmed by 0 bases and J by 2 bases, leaving 17 bases between them.

The chain combines TRBV7-2 with TRBJ2-1; D unresolved. CDR1 is SGHTA and CDR2 is FQGNSA in the germline V gene. V was pared by 5 bases and J by 7 bases, with 12 bases between. The CDR3 is 13 residues long. DNA of the CDR3: TGTGCCAGCAGCCACCCCACAGTTAATGAGCAGTTCTTC. Protein sequence: CASSHPTVNEQFF.

The V and J genes are TRBV6-5 and TRBJ2-7, with 11 bases fitting TRBD1. V shed 8 bases and J 2 bases; nucleotides not matched to a gene: 2. The CDR3 runs to 13 residues. Germline CDR1 is MNHEY and CDR2 is SVGAGI. This chain's CDR3 is CASGGQGAYEQYF. CDR3 coding DNA: TGTGCCAGCGGGGGACAGGGGGCCTACGAGCAGTACTTC.

This chain links TRBV3-1 (or the pseudogene TRBV3-2) with TRBJ2-4, with 11 bases fitting TRBD2. The CDR3 is made up of 18 amino acids. Germline loops: CDR1 LGHDT, CDR2 YNNKEL (reference sequence). V lost 0 bases to trimming and J lost 0 bases; unmatched junction nucleotides: 4. Here the CDR3 DNA reads TGTGCCAGCAGCCAAGATCTAGCGGGAGGTCTAGCCAAAAACATTCAGTACTTC. Protein product: CASSQDLAGGLAKNIQYF.